This is a list of T cell receptor beta chains from one sample in a study of Ad26.COV2.S vaccination and SARS-CoV-2 variants. Profiling relied on immunoSEQ multiplex PCR, and the TCRdb table lists in-frame clones only, not all of them. The profile shows a few hundred thousand clones, about nine tenths of them singletons. Sequencing was performed on peripheral blood, taken in a trial of Ad26.COV2.S vaccine versus placebo. The receptor source for this set is a person aged 18 to 65 who received the Ad26.COV2.S COVID-19 vaccine or a placebo. CDR3s include the opening cysteine and the closing phenylalanine or tryptophan. The D gene is left open where the match is weak. Size tells how often a clone was seen (once, few, many) or the class of an expanded clone, and some rows leave it out.

TRBJ1-1 | NA | NA | 15 | TRBV4-1 | CASSQPAPGTTEAFF | TGCGCCAGCAGCCAACCGGCTCCGGGCACCACTGAAGCTTTCTTT
TRBJ2-3 | NA | NA | 15 | TRBV6-5 | CASSYGGGNTNTQYF | TGTGCCAGCAGTTACGGAGGGGGCAACACGAATACGCAGTATTTT
TRBJ1-1 | NA | NA | 11 | TRBV30 | CAWSSLLEAFF | TGTGCCTGGAGTTCCCTGCTTGAAGCTTTCTTT
TRBJ2-2 | NA | NA | 15 | TRBV15 | CATSRRRDNTGELFF | TGTGCCACCAGCAGGCGCAGGGACAACACCGGGGAGCTGTTTTTT
TRBJ2-3 | many | NA | 8 | TRBV20-1 | CSVDTQYF | TGCAGTGTGGATACGCAGTATTTT
TRBJ1-2 | NA | TRBD1 | 16 | TRBV11-2 | CASSLKTGARLYGYTF | TGTGCCAGCAGCCTAAAGACAGGGGCTCGGCTTTATGGCTACACCTTC
TRBJ2-1 | NA | NA | 14 | TRBV30 | CAWSGQKSYNEQFF | TGTGCCTGGAGTGGGCAGAAGTCCTACAATGAGCAGTTCTTC
TRBJ1-3 | once | NA | 15 | TRBV10-3 | CAISSGTDSGNTIYF | TGTGCCATCTCTTCCGGGACGGACTCTGGAAACACCATATATTTT
TRBJ2-3 | NA | NA | 13 | TRBV12-3/TRBV12-4 | CASSHRGPDTQYF | TGTGCCAGCAGTCATAGGGGCCCAGATACGCAGTATTTT
TRBJ1-6 | NA | NA | 17 | TRBV27 | CASSRPFNRDQNSPLHF | TGTGCCAGCAGTCGCCCGTTTAACCGGGACCAAAATTCACCCCTCCACTTT
TRBJ2-1 | NA | NA | 12 | TRBV7-2 | CASSLAGGEQFF | TGTGCCAGCAGCTTAGCCGGGGGTGAGCAGTTCTTC
TRBJ2-5 | NA | TRBD1 | 13 | TRBV11-2 | CASSSWTGETQYF | TGTGCCAGCAGCTCCTGGACAGGAGAGACCCAGTACTTC
TRBJ1-3 | NA | NA | 16 | TRBV5-5 | CASSLVAGPQGNTIYF | TGTGCCAGCAGCTTGGTAGCAGGACCCCAAGGAAACACCATATATTTT
TRBJ2-7 | once | NA | 14 | TRBV25-1 | CASSESPRAYEQYF | TGTGCCAGCAGTGAATCTCCCAGGGCCTACGAGCAGTACTTC
TRBJ2-1 | NA | TRBD1 | 13 | TRBV13 | CASARGPYNEQFF | TGTGCCAGCGCGAGGGGGCCCTACAATGAGCAGTTCTTC
TRBJ2-1 | NA | NA | 16 | TRBV11-3 | CASSPTTGPSYNEQFF | TGTGCCAGCAGCCCCACCACGGGACCGTCCTACAATGAGCAGTTCTTC
TRBJ2-7 | NA | TRBD2 | 14 | TRBV3-1/TRBV3-2 | CASSPGLRGYEQYF | TGTGCCAGCAGCCCGGGACTACGAGGCTACGAGCAGTACTTC
TRBJ2-7 | NA | NA | 15 | TRBV7-2 | CASSSGRRTFYEQYF | TGTGCCAGCAGCTCCGGCAGGCGAACCTTCTACGAGCAGTACTTC
TRBJ2-5 | NA | TRBD1 | 15 | TRBV6-5 | CASSRGTGGGETQYF | TGTGCCAGCAGCCGCGGGACAGGGGGCGGGGAGACCCAGTACTTC
TRBJ1-1 | NA | TRBD1 | 15 | TRBV5-1 | CASSLGDSTNTEAFF | TGCGCCAGCAGCTTGGGGGACAGTACGAACACTGAAGCTTTCTTT
TRBJ2-1 | NA | TRBD1 | 15 | TRBV24-1 | CATSDPTGTGDQQFF | TGTGCCACCAGTGATCCCACCGGGACAGGGGATCAGCAGTTCTTC
TRBJ2-4 | NA | NA | 16 | TRBV7-2 | CASSLQGPFGKNIQYF | TGTGCCAGCAGCTTACAGGGACCCTTTGGCAAAAACATTCAGTACTTC
TRBJ2-7 | few | NA | 14 | TRBV7-9 | CASSLVTGAYEQYF | TGTGCCAGCAGCTTAGTAACGGGGGCCTACGAGCAGTACTTC
TRBJ2-4 | NA | NA | 14 | TRBV2 | CASSTLIAKNIQYF | TGTGCCAGCAGTACACTAATAGCCAAAAACATTCAGTACTTC
TRBJ2-7 | NA | TRBD1 | 15 | TRBV27 | CASSLPHRGIYEQYF | TGTGCCAGCAGTTTACCCCACAGGGGTATCTACGAGCAGTACTTC
TRBJ2-5 | NA | NA | 13 | TRBV6-5 | CASSWAGGETQYF | TGTGCCAGCAGTTGGGCCGGGGGAGAGACCCAGTACTTC
TRBJ1-1 | NA | NA | 14 | TRBV6-5 | CASTLDRLNTEAFF | TGTGCCTCCACGCTAGACAGGTTGAACACTGAAGCTTTCTTT
TRBJ2-7 | once | TRBD2 | 14 | TRBV27 | CASSPSGGSYEQYF | TGTGCCAGCAGTCCTAGCGGGGGATCCTACGAGCAGTACTTC
TRBJ1-1 | NA | NA | 19 | TRBV21-1 | CASSKVYAREQFMNTEAFF | TGTGCCAGCAGCAAAGTTTACGCCAGGGAACAATTCATGAACACTGAAGCTTTCTTT
TRBJ2-1 | NA | TRBD2 | 16 | TRBV28 | CASSPIAGGLRNEQFF | TGTGCCAGCAGCCCCATAGCGGGGGGTTTAAGAAATGAGCAGTTCTTC
TRBJ1-2 | NA | NA | 13 | TRBV6-6 | CASSYGQYYGYTF | TGTGCCAGCAGTTACGGACAGTACTATGGCTACACCTTC
TRBJ2-7 | NA | NA | 15 | TRBV7-6 | CASSPLGGLRYEQYF | TGTGCCAGCAGCCCGCTCGGGGGGCTTAGGTACGAGCAGTACTTC
TRBJ2-1 | NA | NA | 13 | TRBV18 | CASSPPSYNEQFF | TGTGCCAGCTCACCACCCTCGTACAATGAGCAGTTCTTC